This T cell receptor (beta chain) was retrieved from a study of T cell responses to AZD1222 COVID-19 vaccine. Generated by immunoSEQ multiplex PCR, the TCRdb table keeps only in-frame clones and is missing some. Here the sample spans about 150,000 clones, around 93% being singletons. General observations from the study: A reported finding is that nearly half of spike-specific TCRs target unmutated variant regions. Most donors were white British and more were female, and clonal diversity was possibly underestimated. With two AZD1222 doses given, Spike-specific TCR breadth and depth both rose.

Turning to this clone: No antigen is known for it.

The length of the CDR3 is 15 residues. Trimming removed 3 bases at V and 0 bases at J, with 10 bases between. The germline V gene encodes CDR1 SGHRS and CDR2 YFSETQ. The clonotype was recovered from an adult in good health. Sample: peripheral blood, taken on day 0 of AZD1222 vaccination. This rearrangement joins TRBV5-1 to TRBJ2-1, with D possibly being TRBD1 (5 bases). The CDR3 DNA reads as TGCGCCAGCAGCTCAGACAGAGACTCCTACAATGAGCAGTTCTTC. This codes for CASSSDRDSYNEQFF. The entire variable domain, with the rest obtained from reference TRBV5-1 and TRBJ2-1, is as follows: KAGVTQTPRYLIKTRGQQVTLSCSPISGHRSVSWYQQTPGQGLQFLFEYFSETQRNKGNFPGRFSGRQFSNSRSEMNVSTLELGDSALYLCASSSDRDSYNEQFFGPGTRLTVL.